This T cell receptor (beta chain) stems from a study of shared clonotypes between healthy human individuals. This clone was recorded a few times. This table comes from immunoSEQ multiplex PCR, and its TCRdb copy is limited to in-frame clones, with some not included. The sample has over a million clones, 70% to 80% seen once. Trimming shortened V by 7 bases and J by 3 bases, and 15 bases separated the two germline ends. This CDR3 has 13 residues. CDR1 and CDR2 from the germline V gene are SQVTM and ANQGSEA. This clonotype was obtained from a man aged 18 to 30 in good health. Some clones in this sample may be carry-over from other donors' samples. The chain joins TRBV29-1 to TRBJ1-1; D remains unclear. The sample consisted of memory CD4+ T cells from PBMCs. Regarding subset: CD45RA-negative fraction. The CDR3, as DNA: TGCAGCGCTCCCAAGGTGGGAGACACTGAAGCTTTCTTT. The encoded protein is CSAPKVGDTEAFF.